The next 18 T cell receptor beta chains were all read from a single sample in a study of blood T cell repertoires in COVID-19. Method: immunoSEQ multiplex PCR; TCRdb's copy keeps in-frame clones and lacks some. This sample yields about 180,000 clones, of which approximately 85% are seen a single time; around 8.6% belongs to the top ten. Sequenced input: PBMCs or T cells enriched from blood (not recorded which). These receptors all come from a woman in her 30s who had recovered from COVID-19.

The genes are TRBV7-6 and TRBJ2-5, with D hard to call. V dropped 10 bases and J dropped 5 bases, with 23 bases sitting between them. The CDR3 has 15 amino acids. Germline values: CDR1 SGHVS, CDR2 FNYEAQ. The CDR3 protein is CATRPTPLAAETQYF. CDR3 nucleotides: TGTGCCACCCGGCCCACACCTTTGGCGGCCGAGACCCAGTACTTC.

This CDR3 reads CASRRPGTSEYF. The CDR3 DNA is TGTGCCAGCAGACGACCCGGGACTAGCGAGTACTTC. This chain links TRBV6-5 with TRBJ2-7; 10 bases are a match to TRBD2. CDR1 MNHEY and CDR2 SVGAGI come from the germline V gene. The CDR3 totals 12 residues. The trim removed 6 bases at V and 11 bases at J, leaving 7 bases unmatched.

The chain's CDR3 is CAQPHLPGDGYTF. The DNA of the CDR3 is TGTGCCCAGCCACATCTACCGGGGGATGGCTACACCTTC. The chain couples TRBV2 to TRBJ1-2; a possible D gene is TRBD1 (5 bases). CDR1 and CDR2 from the germline V gene are SNHLY and FYNNEI. Trimming cost V 11 bases and J 6 bases, with 19 bases left between them. The CDR3 sequence is 13 residues long.

CDR3 loop: CASTPLGTGTYEQYF. The CDR3 DNA sequence: TGTGCCAGCACCCCGCTTGGGACAGGGACCTACGAGCAGTACTTC. The V and J genes are TRBV7-8 and TRBJ2-7; 9 nucleotides match TRBD1. Per germline, CDR1 SGHVS and CDR2 FQNEAQ. V gave up 7 bases and J gave up 2 bases; unmatched junction bases: 9. The CDR3 runs to 15 residues.

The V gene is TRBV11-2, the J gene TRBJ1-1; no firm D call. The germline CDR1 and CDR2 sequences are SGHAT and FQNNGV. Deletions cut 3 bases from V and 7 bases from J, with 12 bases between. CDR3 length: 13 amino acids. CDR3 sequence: CASSFGGNREAFF. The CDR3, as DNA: TGTGCCAGCAGCTTTGGAGGGAACCGTGAAGCTTTCTTT.

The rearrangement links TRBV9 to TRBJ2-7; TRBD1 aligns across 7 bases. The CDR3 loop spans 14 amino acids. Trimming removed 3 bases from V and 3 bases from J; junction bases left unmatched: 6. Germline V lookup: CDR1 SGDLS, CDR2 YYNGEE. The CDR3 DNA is TGTGCCAGCAGCGGCAGACAGGGCCACTACGAGCAGTACTTC. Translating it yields CASSGRQGHYEQYF.

CDR3 DNA: TGTGCCAGCAGCTTGGCGCTCTATTCCAACACTGAAGCTTTCTTT. Encoded protein: CASSLALYSNTEAFF. The V and J genes are TRBV5-8 and TRBJ1-1; D remains ambiguous. V lost 0 bases, J lost 2 bases, and 11 bases lay in between. The CDR3 is made up of 15 amino acids. CDR1 and CDR2 (germline): SGHTS, YDEGEE. Complete variable domain (other parts from reference TRBV5-8 and TRBJ1-1): EAGVTQSPTHLIKTRGQQATLRCSPISGHTSVYWYQQALGLGLQFLLWYDEGEERNRGNFPPRFSGRQFPNYSSELNVNALELEDSALYLCASSLALYSNTEAFFGQGTRLTVV.

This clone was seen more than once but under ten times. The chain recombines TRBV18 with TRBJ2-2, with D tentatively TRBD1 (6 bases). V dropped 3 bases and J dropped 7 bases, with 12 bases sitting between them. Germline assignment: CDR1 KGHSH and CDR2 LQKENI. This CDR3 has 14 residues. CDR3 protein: CASSPNRDNGELFF. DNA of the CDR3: TGTGCCAGCTCACCGAACAGGGACAACGGGGAGCTGTTTTTT.

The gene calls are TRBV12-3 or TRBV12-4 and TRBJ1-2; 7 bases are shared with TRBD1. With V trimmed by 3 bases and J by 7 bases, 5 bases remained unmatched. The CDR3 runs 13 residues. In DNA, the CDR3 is TGTGCCAGCAGTTTTGGAGGGGGCCTTGGCTACACCTTC. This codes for CASSFGGGLGYTF.

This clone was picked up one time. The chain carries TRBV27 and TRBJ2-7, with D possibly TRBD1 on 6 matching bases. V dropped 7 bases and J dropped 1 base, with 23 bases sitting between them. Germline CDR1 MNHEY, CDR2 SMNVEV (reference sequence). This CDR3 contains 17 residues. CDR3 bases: TGTGCCAGCACCGACCCCGCAAAAGACAGGCTTTCCTACGAGCAGTACTTC. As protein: CASTDPAKDRLSYEQYF.

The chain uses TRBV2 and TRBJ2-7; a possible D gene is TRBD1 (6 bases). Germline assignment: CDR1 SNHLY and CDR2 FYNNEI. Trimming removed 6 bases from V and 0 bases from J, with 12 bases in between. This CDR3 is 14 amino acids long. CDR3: CASSQNRDSYEQYF. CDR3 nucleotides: TGTGCCAGCAGCCAGAACAGGGACTCCTACGAGCAGTACTTC. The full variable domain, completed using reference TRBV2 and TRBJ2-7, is EPEVTQTPSHQVTQMGQEVILRCVPISNHLYFYWYRQILGQKVEFLVSFYNNEISEKSEIFDDQFSVERPDGSNFTLKIRSTKLEDSAMYFCASSQNRDSYEQYFGPGTRLTVT.

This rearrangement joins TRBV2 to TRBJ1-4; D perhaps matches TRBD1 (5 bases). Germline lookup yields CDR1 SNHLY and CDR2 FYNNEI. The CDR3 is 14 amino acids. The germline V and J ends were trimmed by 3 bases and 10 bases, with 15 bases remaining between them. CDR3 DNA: TGTGCCAGCAGTGATGGCCTAGGGAGGGGAAAACTGTTTTTT. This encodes CASSDGLGRGKLFF.

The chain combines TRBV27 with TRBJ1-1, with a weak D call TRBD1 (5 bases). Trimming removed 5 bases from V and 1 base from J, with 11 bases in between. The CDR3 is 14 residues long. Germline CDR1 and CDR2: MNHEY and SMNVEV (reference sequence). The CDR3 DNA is TGTGCCAGCAGTCACGGACACCCGAACACTGAAGCTTTCTTT. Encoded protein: CASSHGHPNTEAFF.

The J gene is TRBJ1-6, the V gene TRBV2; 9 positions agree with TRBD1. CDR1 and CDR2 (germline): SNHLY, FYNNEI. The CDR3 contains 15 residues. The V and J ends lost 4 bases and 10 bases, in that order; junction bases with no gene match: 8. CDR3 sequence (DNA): TGTGCCAGCAGTGTTAGACAGGGGGAGGGATCACCCCTCCACTTT. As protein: CASSVRQGEGSPLHF.

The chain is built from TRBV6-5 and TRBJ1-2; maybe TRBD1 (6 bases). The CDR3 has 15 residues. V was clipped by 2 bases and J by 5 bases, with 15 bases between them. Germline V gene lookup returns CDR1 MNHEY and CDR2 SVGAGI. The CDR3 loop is CASSYQATGSYGYTF. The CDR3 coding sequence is TGTGCCAGCAGTTACCAAGCCACAGGGTCTTATGGCTACACCTTC.

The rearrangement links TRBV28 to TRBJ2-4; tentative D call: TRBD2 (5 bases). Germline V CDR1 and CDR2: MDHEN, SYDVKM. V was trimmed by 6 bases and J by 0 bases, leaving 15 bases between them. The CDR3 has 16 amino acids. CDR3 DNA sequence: TGTGCCAGCAGCTCCTCTGGGAGACTAGCCAAAAACATTCAGTACTTC. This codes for CASSSSGRLAKNIQYF. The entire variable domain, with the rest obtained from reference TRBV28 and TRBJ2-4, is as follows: DVKVTQSSRYLVKRTGEKVFLECVQDMDHENMFWYRQDPGLGLRLIYFSYDVKMKEKGDIPEGYSVSREKKERFSLILESASTNQTSMYLCASSSSGRLAKNIQYFGAGTRLSVL.

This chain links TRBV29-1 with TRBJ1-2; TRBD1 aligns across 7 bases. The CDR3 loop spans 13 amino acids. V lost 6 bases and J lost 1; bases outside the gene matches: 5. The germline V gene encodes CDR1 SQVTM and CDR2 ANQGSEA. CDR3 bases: TGCAGCGTAGGGGACAGCCATAACTATGGCTACACCTTC. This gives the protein CSVGDSHNYGYTF.

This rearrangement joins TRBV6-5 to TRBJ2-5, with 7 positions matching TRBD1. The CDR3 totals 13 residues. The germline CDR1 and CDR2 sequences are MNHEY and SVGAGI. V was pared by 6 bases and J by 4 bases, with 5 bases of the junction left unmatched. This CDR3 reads CASRHTGVETQYF. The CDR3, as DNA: TGTGCCAGCAGACATACAGGGGTAGAGACCCAGTACTTC.